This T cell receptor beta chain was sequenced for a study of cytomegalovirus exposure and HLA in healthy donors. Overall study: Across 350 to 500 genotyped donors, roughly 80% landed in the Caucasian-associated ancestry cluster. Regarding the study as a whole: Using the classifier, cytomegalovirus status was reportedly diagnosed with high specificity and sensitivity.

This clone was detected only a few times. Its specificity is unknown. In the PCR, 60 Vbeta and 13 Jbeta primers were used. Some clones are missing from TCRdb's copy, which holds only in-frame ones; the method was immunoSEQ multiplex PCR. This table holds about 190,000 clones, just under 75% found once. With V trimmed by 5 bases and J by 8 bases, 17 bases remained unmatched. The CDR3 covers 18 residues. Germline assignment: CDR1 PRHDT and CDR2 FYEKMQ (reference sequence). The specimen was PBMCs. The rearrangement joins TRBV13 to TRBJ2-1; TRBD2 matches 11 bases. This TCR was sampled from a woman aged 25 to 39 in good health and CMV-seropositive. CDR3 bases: TGTGCCAGCAGCGGACCGGACATTCTAGCGGGAGGTATGGATGAGCAGTTCTTC. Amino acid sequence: CASSGPDILAGGMDEQFF.